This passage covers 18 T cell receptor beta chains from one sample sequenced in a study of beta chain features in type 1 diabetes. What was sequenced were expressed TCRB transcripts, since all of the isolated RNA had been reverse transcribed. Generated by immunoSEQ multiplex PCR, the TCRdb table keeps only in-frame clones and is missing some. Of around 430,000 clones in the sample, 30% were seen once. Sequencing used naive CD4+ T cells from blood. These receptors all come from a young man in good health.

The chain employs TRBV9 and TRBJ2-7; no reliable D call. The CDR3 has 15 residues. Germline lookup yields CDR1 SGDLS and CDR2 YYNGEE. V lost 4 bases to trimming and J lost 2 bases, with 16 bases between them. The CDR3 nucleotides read TGTGCCAGCAGCCCCCGCTCGACTGCTACCTACGAGCAGTACTTC. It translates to CASSPRSTATYEQYF.

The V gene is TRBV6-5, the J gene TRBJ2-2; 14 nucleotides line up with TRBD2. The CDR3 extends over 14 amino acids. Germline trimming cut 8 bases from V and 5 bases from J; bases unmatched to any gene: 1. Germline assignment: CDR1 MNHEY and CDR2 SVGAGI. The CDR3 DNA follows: TGTGCCAGCCGACTAGCGGGAGGGACCGGGGAGCTGTTTTTT. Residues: CASRLAGGTGELFF.

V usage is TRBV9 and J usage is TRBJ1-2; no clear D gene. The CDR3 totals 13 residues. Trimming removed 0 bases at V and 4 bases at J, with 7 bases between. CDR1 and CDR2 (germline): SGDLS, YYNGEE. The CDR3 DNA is TGTGCCAGCAGCGTAGACCCCTTCTATGGCTACACCTTC. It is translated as CASSVDPFYGYTF. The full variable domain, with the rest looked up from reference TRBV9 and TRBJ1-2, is DSGVTQTPKHLITATGQRVTLRCSPRSGDLSVYWYQQSLDQGLQFLIQYYNGEERAKGNILERFSAQQFPDLHSELNLSSLELGDSALYFCASSVDPFYGYTFGSGTRLTVV.

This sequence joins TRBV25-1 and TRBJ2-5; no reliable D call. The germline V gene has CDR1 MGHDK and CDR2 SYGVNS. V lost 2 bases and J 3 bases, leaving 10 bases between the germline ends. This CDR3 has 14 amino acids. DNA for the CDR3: TGTGCCAGCAGTGAAGGTCAGCCTGAAGAGACCCAGTACTTC. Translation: CASSEGQPEETQYF. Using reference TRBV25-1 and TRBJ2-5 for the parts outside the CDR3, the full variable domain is EADIYQTPRYLVIGTGKKITLECSQTMGHDKMYWYQQDPGMELHLIHYSYGVNSTEKGDLSSESTVSRIRTEHFPLTLESARPSHTSQYLCASSEGQPEETQYFGPGTRLLVL.

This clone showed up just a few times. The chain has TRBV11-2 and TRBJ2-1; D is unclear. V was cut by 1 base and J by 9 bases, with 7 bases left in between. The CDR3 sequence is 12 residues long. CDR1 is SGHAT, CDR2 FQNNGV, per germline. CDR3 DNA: TGTGCCAGCAGCTTAGGAAGGATTGAGCAGTTCTTC. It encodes CASSLGRIEQFF.

The CDR3 spells CSVITGHGQPQHF. DNA for the CDR3: TGCAGCGTTATCACAGGGCACGGTCAGCCCCAGCATTTT. This chain uses TRBV29-1 with TRBJ1-5; D is possibly TRBD1 (6 bases). V gave up 5 bases and J gave up 6 bases, with 14 bases separating them. This CDR3 spans 13 amino acids. Germline V gives CDR1 SQVTM, CDR2 ANQGSEA.

The CDR3: CASSVAAAGGTDTQYF. The CDR3 DNA sequence: TGTGCCAGCAGCGTAGCTGCAGCGGGAGGCACAGATACGCAGTATTTT. J is TRBJ2-3 and V is TRBV9; TRBD2 matches at 8 bases. Trimming took 0 bases from V and 1 from J; bases not matched to a gene: 4. In germline, CDR1 is SGDLS, CDR2 YYNGEE. The CDR3 sequence is 16 residues long.

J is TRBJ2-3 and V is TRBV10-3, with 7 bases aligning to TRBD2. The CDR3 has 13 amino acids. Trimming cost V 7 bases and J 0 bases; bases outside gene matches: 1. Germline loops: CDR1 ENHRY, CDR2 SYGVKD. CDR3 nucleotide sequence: TGTGCCATCATGCGGGAGAGCACAGATACGCAGTATTTT. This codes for CAIMRESTDTQYF.

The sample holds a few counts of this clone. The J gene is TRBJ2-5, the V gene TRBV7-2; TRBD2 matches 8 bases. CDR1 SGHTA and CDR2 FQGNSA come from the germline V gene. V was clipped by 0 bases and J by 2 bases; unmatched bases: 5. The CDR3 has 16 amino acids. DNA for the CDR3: TGTGCCAGCAGCTTAGCGGGTAGCGGGGTTCAAGAGACCCAGTACTTC. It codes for CASSLAGSGVQETQYF. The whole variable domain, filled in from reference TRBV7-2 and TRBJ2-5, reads GAGVSQSPSNKVTEKGKDVELRCDPISGHTALYWYRQSLGQGLEFLIYFQGNSAPDKSGLPSDRFSAERTGGSVSTLTIQRTQQEDSAVYLCASSLAGSGVQETQYFGPGTRLLVL.

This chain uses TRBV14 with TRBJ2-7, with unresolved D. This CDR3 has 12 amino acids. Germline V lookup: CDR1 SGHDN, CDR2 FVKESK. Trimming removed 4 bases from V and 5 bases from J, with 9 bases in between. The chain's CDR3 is CASSLNSDEQYF. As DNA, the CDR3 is TGTGCCAGCAGCCTTAACAGTGACGAGCAGTACTTC. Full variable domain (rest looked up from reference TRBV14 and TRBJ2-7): EAGVTQFPSHSVIEKGQTVTLRCDPISGHDNLYWYRRVMGKEIKFLLHFVKESKQDESGMPNNRFLAERTGGTYSTLKVQPAELEDSGVYFCASSLNSDEQYFGPGTRLTVT.

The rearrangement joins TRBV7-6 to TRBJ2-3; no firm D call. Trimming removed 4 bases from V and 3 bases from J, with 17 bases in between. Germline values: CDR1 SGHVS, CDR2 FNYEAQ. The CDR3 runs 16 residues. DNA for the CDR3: TGTGCCAGCAGCTCCGGTGGGGAAATAAGGACAGATACGCAGTATTTT. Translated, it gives CASSSGGEIRTDTQYF. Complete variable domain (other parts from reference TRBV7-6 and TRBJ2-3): GAGVSQSPRYKVTKRGQDVALRCDPISGHVSLYWYRQALGQGPEFLTYFNYEAQQDKSGLPNDRFSAERPEGSISTLTIQRTEQRDSAMYRCASSSGGEIRTDTQYFGPGTRLTVL.

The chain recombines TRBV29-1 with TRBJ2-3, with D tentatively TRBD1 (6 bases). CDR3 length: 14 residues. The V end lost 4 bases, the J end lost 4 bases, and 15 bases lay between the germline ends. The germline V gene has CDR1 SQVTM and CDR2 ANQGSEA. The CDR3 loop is CSVGRGRMADTQYF. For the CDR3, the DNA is TGCAGCGTTGGCAGGGGTCGTATGGCAGATACGCAGTATTTT.

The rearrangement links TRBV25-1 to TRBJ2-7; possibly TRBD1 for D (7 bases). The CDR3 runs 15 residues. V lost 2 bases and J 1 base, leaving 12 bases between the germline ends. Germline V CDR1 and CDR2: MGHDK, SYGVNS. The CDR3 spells CASSEGGTVSYEQYF. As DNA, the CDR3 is TGTGCCAGCAGTGAAGGGGGGACAGTGTCCTACGAGCAGTACTTC.

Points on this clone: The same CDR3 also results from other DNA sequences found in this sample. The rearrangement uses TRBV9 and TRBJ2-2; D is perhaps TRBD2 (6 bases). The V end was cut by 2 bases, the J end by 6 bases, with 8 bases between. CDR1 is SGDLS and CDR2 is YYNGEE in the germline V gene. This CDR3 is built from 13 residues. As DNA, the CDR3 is TGTGCCAGCAGCGTGGAGGGTGCCGGGGAGCTGTTTTTT. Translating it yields CASSVEGAGELFF.

CDR3 sequence reads: CASSPGLGGDTQYF. CDR3 bases: TGTGCCAGCAGCCCTGGACTAGGTGGGGATACGCAGTATTTT. The chain employs TRBV7-7 and TRBJ2-3; 7 nucleotides align to TRBD2. In germline, CDR1 is SSHAT, CDR2 FNYEAQ (reference sequence). There are 14 residues in the CDR3. V dropped 5 bases and J dropped 6; count of bases not matched to a gene: 8.

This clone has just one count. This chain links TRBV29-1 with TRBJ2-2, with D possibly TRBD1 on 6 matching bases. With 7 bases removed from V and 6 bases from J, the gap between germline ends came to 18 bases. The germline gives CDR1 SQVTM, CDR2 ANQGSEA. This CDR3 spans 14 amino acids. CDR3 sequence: CSAIILTGSGELFF. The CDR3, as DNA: TGCAGCGCTATAATTCTGACAGGCTCCGGGGAGCTGTTTTTT.

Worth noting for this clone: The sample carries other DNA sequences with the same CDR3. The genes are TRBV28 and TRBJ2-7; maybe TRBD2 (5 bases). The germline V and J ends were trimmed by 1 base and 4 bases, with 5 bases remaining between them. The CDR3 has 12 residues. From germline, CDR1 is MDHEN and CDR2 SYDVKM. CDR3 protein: CASSLSGYEQYF. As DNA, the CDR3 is TGTGCCAGCAGTTTATCGGGGTACGAGCAGTACTTC. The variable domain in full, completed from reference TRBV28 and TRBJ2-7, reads DVKVTQSSRYLVKRTGEKVFLECVQDMDHENMFWYRQDPGLGLRLIYFSYDVKMKEKGDIPEGYSVSREKKERFSLILESASTNQTSMYLCASSLSGYEQYFGPGTRLTVT.

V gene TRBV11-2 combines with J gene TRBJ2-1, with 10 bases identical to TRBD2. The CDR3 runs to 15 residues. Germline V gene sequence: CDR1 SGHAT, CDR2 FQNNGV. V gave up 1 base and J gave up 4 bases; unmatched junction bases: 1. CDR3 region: CASSLGTSGYNEQFF. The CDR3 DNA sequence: TGTGCCAGCAGCTTAGGGACTAGCGGATACAATGAGCAGTTCTTC.